In its sample, the clone carrying this TCR beta chain was seen many times. What it binds is unknown. MiXCR was run by TCRdb on the multiplex PCR reads, yielding one entry per CDR3 protein. The table lists under 150,000 distinct CDR3 sequences, less than 20% of them singletons, with 3% to 4% in the top ten. Breast cancer patients provided tissue from their axillary draining lymph nodes. This specimen comes from a study of breast tumors, draining lymph nodes, adjacent tissues. Findings and caveats of the study: Findings are consistent with lymph node origin and intratumoral expansion of most tumor T cells. That most tumor T cells come from lymph nodes remained unproven. Tumor and nontumor repertoires were significantly more similar in luminal-like than in basal-like breast cancer.

The CDR3 has 13 residues. The germline CDR1 and CDR2 sequences are SNHLY and FYNNEI. With V trimmed by 8 bases and J by 6 bases, 7 bases remained unmatched. The sample taken for sequencing was axillary lymph node tissue. The TCR originated in a female donor with breast cancer. Some clones in this sample may be carry-over from other donors' samples. The V and J genes are TRBV2 and TRBJ1-5, with TRBD1 identical over 7 bases. The CDR3 DNA follows: TGTGCCAGCTGGCCAGGGGGGCGTCAGCCCCAGCATTTT. This codes for CASWPGGRQPQHF.